Included here is one T cell receptor beta chain sequence, with context. Antigen specificity is unknown. The CDR3 has 14 amino acids. Trimming pared 2 bases from V and 3 bases from J, leaving 11 bases between. Germline V CDR1 and CDR2: SGHTA, FQGNSA. The memory fraction was CD4+CD45RO+CD25- cells. Study-wide points: Tumor memory CD4+ T cell TCR gene usage was found to cluster with blood and lymph node memory CD4+ cells and with lymph node naive CD4+ cells.

After constant-region reverse-primer amplification, full-length variable regions underwent semi-nested PCR with Nested Universal Primer A. TCRdb called the 5' RACE reads again in MiXCR, with one record for every CDR3 protein. The profile shows some 7,900 distinct CDR3 sequences, 40% to 65% of them singletons. The chain employs TRBV7-2 and TRBJ2-7, with D possibly TRBD2 on 5 matching bases. This TCR came from a female donor with breast cancer. The sample taken for sequencing was memory CD4+ T cells sorted from a lymph node. Subset specified: memory CD4+ T cells, CD4+CD45RO+CD25-. The CDR3 region has the DNA TGTGCCAGCAGCTTATCGGACTTGGGCTACGAGCAGTACTTC. Translating it yields CASSLSDLGYEQYF.